The present entry profiles one TCR beta chain with its context. Between the trimmed V and J ends, which lost 3 bases and 3 bases, there was a span of 9 bases. The germline gives CDR1 LNHDA, CDR2 SQIVND (reference sequence). The CDR3 extends over 14 amino acids. The data originate from a study of blood T cell repertoires in COVID-19. Participant age was about 18 to 89 years, and participants resided in approximately 24 US areas. Participants reported their clinical history, and cohort assignment relied on those reports. Two negative PCRs, clearance, or symptom resolution had been documented for recovered Cohort 3 donors. In the original analysis: From reference gene primer amplification, estimates of nucleated cell counts were derived. Using immunoSEQ multiplex PCR, the repertoire was profiled, and TCRdb retains in-frame clones only, with some absent. V and J calls and clone size are those listed in that table; D and trimming were worked out from the DNA. Among over 120,000 clones listed, about 90% were seen once.

The source is a man between 60 and 70 years old who had recovered from COVID-19. This chain joins TRBV19 and TRBJ1-3, with D unresolved. Sequences were obtained from PBMCs or T cells enriched from blood (not recorded which). The CDR3 bases are TGTGCCAGTAGTATTCGAGGAGGTGGAAACACCATATATTTT. Its protein is CASSIRGGGNTIYF. Using reference TRBV19 and TRBJ1-3 for the parts outside the CDR3, the full variable domain is DGGITQSPKYLFRKEGQNVTLSCEQNLNHDAMYWYRQDPGQGLRLIYYSQIVNDFQKGDIAEGYSVSREKKESFPLTVTSAQKNPTAFYLCASSIRGGGNTIYFGEGSWLTVV.